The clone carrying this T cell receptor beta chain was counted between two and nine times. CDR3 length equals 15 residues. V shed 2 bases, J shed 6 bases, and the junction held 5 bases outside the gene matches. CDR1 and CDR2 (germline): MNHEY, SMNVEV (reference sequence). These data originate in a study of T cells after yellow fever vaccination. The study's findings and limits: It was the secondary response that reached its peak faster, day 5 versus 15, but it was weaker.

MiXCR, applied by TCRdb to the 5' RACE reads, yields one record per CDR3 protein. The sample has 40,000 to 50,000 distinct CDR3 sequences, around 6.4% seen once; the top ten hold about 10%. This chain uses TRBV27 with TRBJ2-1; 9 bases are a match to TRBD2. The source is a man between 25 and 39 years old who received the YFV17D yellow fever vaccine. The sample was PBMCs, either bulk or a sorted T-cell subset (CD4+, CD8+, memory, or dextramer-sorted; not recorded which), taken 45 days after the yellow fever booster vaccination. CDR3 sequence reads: CASSLVAGGSNEQFF. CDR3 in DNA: TGTGCCAGCAGTTTAGTGGCGGGGGGGTCCAATGAGCAGTTCTTC.